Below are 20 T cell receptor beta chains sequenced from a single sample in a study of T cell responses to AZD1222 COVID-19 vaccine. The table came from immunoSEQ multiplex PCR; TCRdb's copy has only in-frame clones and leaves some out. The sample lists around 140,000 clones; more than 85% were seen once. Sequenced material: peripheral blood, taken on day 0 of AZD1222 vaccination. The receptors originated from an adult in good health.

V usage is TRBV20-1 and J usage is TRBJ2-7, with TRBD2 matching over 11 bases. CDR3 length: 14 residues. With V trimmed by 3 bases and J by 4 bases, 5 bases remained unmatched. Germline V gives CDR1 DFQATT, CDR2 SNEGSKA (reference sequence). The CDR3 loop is CSASLTSGTYEQYF. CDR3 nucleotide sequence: TGCAGTGCTAGTTTGACTAGCGGGACGTACGAGCAGTACTTC.

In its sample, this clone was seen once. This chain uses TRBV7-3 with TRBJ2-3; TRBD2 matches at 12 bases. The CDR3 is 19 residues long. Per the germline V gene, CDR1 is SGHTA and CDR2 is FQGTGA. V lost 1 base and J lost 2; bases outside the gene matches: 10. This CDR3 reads CASSLREGGLAGTTDTQYF. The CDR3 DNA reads TGTGCCAGCAGCTTAAGAGAGGGAGGACTAGCGGGGACCACAGATACGCAGTATTTT.

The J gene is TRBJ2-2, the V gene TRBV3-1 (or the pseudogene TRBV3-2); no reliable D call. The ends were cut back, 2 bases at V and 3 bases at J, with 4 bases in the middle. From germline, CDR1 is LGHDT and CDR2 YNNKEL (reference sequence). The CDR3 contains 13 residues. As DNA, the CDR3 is TGTGCCAGCAGCCAAACTTACACCGGGGAGCTGTTTTTT. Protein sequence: CASSQTYTGELFF.

CDR3 coding DNA: TGTGCCAGTTCCAGCTTAGTACTAGCGGGAGGGCCGAGTCGGGAGACCCAGTACTTC. Residues: CASSSLVLAGGPSRETQYF. The rearrangement uses TRBV11-2 and TRBJ2-5; 13 positions match TRBD2. The length of the CDR3 is 19 residues. The V segment lost 9 bases and the J segment 5 bases; nucleotides outside the gene matches: 21. Germline V gene data show CDR1 as SGHAT and CDR2 as FQNNGV.

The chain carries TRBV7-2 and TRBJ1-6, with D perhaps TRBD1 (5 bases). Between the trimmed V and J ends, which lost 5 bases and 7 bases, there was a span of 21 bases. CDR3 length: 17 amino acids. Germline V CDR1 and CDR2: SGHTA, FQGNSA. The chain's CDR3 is CASSPLRDSPWNSPLHF. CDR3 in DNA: TGTGCCAGCAGCCCCTTGAGGGACTCACCTTGGAATTCACCCCTCCACTTT.

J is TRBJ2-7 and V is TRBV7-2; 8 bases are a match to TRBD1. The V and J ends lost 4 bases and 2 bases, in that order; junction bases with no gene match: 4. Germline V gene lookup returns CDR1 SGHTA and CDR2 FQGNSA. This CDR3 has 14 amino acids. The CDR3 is CASSSRGRPYEQYF. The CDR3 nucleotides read TGTGCCAGCAGCTCCAGGGGGCGCCCCTACGAGCAGTACTTC.

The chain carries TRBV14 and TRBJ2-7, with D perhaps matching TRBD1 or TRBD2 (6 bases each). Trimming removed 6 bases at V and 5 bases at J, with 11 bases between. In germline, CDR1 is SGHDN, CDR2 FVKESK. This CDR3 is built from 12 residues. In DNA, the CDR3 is TGTGCCAGCAGGGGGGGCCAACACGAGCAGTACTTC. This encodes CASRGGQHEQYF.

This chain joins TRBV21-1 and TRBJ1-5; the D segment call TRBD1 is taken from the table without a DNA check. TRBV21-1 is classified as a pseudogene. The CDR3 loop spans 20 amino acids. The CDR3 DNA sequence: TGTGCCAGCAGCAGATCCGGGACAGGAGATGGGCGAGGGAGCAATCAGCCCCAGCATTTT. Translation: CASSRSGTGDGRGSNQPQHF.

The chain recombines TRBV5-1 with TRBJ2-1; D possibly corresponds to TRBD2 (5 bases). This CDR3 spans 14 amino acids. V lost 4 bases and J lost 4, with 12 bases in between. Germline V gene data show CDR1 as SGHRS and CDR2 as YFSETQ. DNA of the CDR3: TGCGCCAGCAGCGGGAGTCAAGTTTACAATGAGCAGTTCTTC. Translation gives CASSGSQVYNEQFF. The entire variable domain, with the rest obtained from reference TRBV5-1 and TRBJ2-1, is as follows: KAGVTQTPRYLIKTRGQQVTLSCSPISGHRSVSWYQQTPGQGLQFLFEYFSETQRNKGNFPGRFSGRQFSNSRSEMNVSTLELGDSALYLCASSGSQVYNEQFFGPGTRLTVL.

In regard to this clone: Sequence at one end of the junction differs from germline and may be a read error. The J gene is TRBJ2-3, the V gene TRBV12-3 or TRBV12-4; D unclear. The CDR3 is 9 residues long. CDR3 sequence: CASTDTQYF. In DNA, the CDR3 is TGTGCGAGCACAGATACGCAGTATTTT.

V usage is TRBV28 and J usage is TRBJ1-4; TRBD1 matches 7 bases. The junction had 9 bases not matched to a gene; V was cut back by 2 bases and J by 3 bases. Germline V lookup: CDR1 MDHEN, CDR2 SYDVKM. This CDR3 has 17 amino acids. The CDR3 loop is CASSLGISGGANEKLFF. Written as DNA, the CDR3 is TGTGCCAGCAGTTTAGGAATATCAGGGGGAGCTAATGAAAAACTGTTTTTT.

The CDR3 reads CASSLEPGLDTEAFF. In DNA, the CDR3 is TGCGCCAGCAGCTTGGAGCCAGGGCTTGACACTGAAGCTTTCTTT. The V gene is TRBV5-1, the J gene TRBJ1-1; TRBD1 is a possible D gene (5 bases). Germline V CDR1 and CDR2: SGHRS, YFSETQ. CDR3 length: 15 residues. The V and J ends lost 0 bases and 3 bases respectively, with 12 bases between them.

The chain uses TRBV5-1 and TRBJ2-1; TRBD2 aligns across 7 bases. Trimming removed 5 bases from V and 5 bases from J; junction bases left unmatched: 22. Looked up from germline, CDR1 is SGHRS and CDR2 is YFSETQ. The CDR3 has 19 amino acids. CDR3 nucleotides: TGCGCCAGCAGTATTCGTTCAGGGTGGCGGGAGACGACCAACAATGAGCAGTTCTTC. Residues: CASSIRSGWRETTNNEQFF.

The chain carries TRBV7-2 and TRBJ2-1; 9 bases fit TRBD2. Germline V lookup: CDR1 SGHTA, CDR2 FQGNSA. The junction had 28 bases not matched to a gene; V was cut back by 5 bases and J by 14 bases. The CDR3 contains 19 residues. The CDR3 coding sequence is TGTGCCAGCAGCCCAAGGGCTAGCGGGGATGGGGGGGGTCGGATACAGGAGTTCTTC. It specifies CASSPRASGDGGGRIQEFF.

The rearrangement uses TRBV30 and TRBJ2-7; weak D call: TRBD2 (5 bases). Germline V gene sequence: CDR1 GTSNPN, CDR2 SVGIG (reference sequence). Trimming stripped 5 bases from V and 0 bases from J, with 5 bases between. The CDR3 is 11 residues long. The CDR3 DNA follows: TGTGCCTGGCGGGGCTCCTACGAGCAGTACTTC. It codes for CAWRGSYEQYF. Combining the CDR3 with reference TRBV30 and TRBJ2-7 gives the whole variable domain SQTIHQWPATLVQPVGSPLSLECTVEGTSNPNLYWYRQAAGRGLQLLFYSVGIGQISSEVPQNLSASRPQDRQFILSSKKLLLSDSGFYLCAWRGSYEQYFGPGTRLTVT.

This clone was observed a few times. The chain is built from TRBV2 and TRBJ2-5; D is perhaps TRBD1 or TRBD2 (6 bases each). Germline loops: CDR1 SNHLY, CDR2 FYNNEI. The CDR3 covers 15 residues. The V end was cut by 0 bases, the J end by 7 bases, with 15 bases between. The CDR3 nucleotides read TGTGCCAGCAGTGAAGCGCTTCGGGGGCGGGGGACCCAGTACTTC. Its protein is CASSEALRGRGTQYF.

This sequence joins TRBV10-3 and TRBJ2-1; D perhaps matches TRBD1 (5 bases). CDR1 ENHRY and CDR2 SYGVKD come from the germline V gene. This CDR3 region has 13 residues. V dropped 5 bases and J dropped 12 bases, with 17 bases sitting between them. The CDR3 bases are TGTGCCATCAGTCAGACGGACACTCGTCGGCAGTTCTTC. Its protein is CAISQTDTRRQFF.

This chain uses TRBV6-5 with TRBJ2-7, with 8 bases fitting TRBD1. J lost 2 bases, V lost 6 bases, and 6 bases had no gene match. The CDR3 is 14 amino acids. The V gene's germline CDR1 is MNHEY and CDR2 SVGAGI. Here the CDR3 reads CASRPPTGAYEQYF. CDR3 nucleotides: TGTGCCAGCAGACCGCCGACAGGGGCCTACGAGCAGTACTTC.

The CDR3, as DNA: TGTGCCAGCAGCTCTGCCTACGAGCAGTACTTC. Translating it yields CASSSAYEQYF. V is TRBV12-3 or TRBV12-4 and J is TRBJ2-7; D ambiguous. The germline V and J ends were trimmed by 6 bases and 2 bases, with 5 bases remaining between them. The CDR3 runs 11 residues.

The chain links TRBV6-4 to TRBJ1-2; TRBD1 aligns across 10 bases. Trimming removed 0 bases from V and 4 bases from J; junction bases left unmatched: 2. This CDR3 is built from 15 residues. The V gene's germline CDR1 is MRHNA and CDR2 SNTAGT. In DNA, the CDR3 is TGTGCCAGCAGTGACTCGACAGGGGGCGGCTATGGCTACACCTTC. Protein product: CASSDSTGGGYGYTF.